A selection of T cell receptor beta chains follows, all from one sample in a study of regulatory T cells in long-lasting Graves disease. TCRdb re-derived calls from the multiplex PCR reads in MiXCR, one entry per CDR3 protein. The sample contains a few hundred thousand distinct CDR3 sequences, roughly 16% of which appear only once. Another study also made use of these data, one on T cells in Graves' hyperthyroidism and ophthalmopathy.

The sequenced sample was peripheral blood mononuclear cells (PBMCs), obtained at new diagnosis, from a patient treated with antithyroid drugs. These receptors were collected from a woman in her late teens or twenties with Graves disease. The CDR3 runs from the conserved cysteine through the conserved F or W. Fields, in order: clone size, V gene, J gene, D gene, CDR3 protein, CDR3 DNA. A D gene is named only where the DNA matches it firmly. Size is stated for part of the rows, as once, few or many counts, or as a class when the clone is expanded.

abundance: many
v_gene: TRBV28
j_gene: TRBJ2-7
d_gene: TRBD2
CDR3aa: CASSLAGVIYEQYF
CDR3nt: TGTGCCAGCAGTTTAGCGGGAGTTATCTACGAGCAGTACTTC

abundance: few
v_gene: TRBV5-5
j_gene: TRBJ1-1
d_gene: -
CDR3aa: CASSWSSMNTEAFF
CDR3nt: TGTGCCAGCAGTTGGAGTTCCATGAACACTGAAGCTTTCTTT

abundance: many
v_gene: TRBV7-2
j_gene: TRBJ2-1
d_gene: -
CDR3aa: CASSLRLYNEQFF
CDR3nt: TGTGCCAGCAGCTTACGACTCTACAATGAGCAGTTCTTC

abundance: -
v_gene: TRBV29-1
j_gene: TRBJ1-2
d_gene: -
CDR3aa: CSARGHDGYTF
CDR3nt: TGCAGCGCACGGGGGCATGATGGCTACACCTTC

abundance: many
v_gene: TRBV20-1
j_gene: TRBJ2-1
d_gene: -
CDR3aa: CSARKGVDEQFF
CDR3nt: TGCAGTGCTAGAAAGGGGGTCGATGAGCAGTTCTTC

abundance: few
v_gene: TRBV19
j_gene: TRBJ2-1
d_gene: -
CDR3aa: CASSIEPGVSYNEQFF
CDR3nt: TGTGCCAGTAGTATAGAACCCGGGGTGTCCTACAATGAGCAGTTCTTC

abundance: -
v_gene: TRBV9
j_gene: TRBJ2-4
d_gene: -
CDR3aa: CASSRGQIGAKNIQYF
CDR3nt: TGTGCCAGCAGCCGTGGACAGATCGGAGCCAAAAACATTCAGTACTTC

abundance: few
v_gene: TRBV29-1
j_gene: TRBJ2-3
d_gene: -
CDR3aa: CSVEEGDTQYF
CDR3nt: TGCAGCGTTGAGGAAGGAGATACGCAGTATTTT

abundance: many
v_gene: TRBV5-6
j_gene: TRBJ2-5
d_gene: TRBD2
CDR3aa: CASSWGQLAGGTQETQYF
CDR3nt: TGTGCCAGCAGCTGGGGACAGTTAGCGGGGGGTACCCAAGAGACCCAGTACTTC

abundance: many
v_gene: TRBV27
j_gene: TRBJ2-7
d_gene: -
CDR3aa: CASSPTPDTSYEQYF
CDR3nt: TGTGCCAGCAGTCCCACCCCAGACACGTCCTACGAGCAGTACTTC

abundance: few
v_gene: TRBV13
j_gene: TRBJ2-5
d_gene: -
CDR3aa: CASSLPGMETQYF
CDR3nt: TGTGCCAGCAGCTTACCGGGGATGGAGACCCAGTACTTC

abundance: many
v_gene: TRBV28
j_gene: TRBJ2-7
d_gene: TRBD2
CDR3aa: CASTERLAGTYEQYF
CDR3nt: TGTGCCAGCACCGAACGACTAGCGGGGACCTACGAGCAGTACTTC

abundance: many
v_gene: TRBV2
j_gene: TRBJ2-7
d_gene: -
CDR3aa: CASSSSIEQYF
CDR3nt: TGTGCCAGCAGTTCCAGTATCGAGCAGTACTTC